The entry that follows covers one TCR beta chain sequence. Regarding time point: newly diagnosed GD, antithyroid drugs for less than 3 months. The TCR library was prepared using RNA isolated from PBMCs. These data are taken from a study of regulatory T cells in long-lasting Graves disease. The ends were cut back, 1 base at V and 1 base at J, with 10 bases in the middle. The CDR3 extends over 15 amino acids. Germline V gives CDR1 GTSNPN, CDR2 SVGIG (reference sequence). To make TCR beta libraries, researchers used iRepertoire HTBI primers and Arm-PCR of CDR3 regions. TCRdb redid the calling of the multiplex PCR reads with MiXCR, one entry per CDR3 protein. The sample includes about 420,000 distinct CDR3 sequences, around 17% of them seen just once. These data also formed part of another study, on T cells in Graves' hyperthyroidism and ophthalmopathy.

Source: peripheral blood mononuclear cells (PBMCs), taken at new diagnosis, from a patient treated with antithyroid drugs. The TCR sequence derives from a woman younger than 30 with Graves disease. The chain uses TRBV30 and TRBJ2-2; no firm D call. In DNA, the CDR3 is TGTGCCTGGAGTGGGGAAGCTCTGAACACCGGGGAGCTGTTTTTT. Its protein product is CAWSGEALNTGELFF.